A single sample is the source of the 25 T cell receptor beta chains below, sequenced in a study of blood T cell repertoires in COVID-19. Profiling relied on immunoSEQ multiplex PCR, and the TCRdb table lists in-frame clones only, not all of them. Found here are about 36,000 clones, approximately 86% of them singletons; the top ten hold approximately 15%. Sequencing was carried out using peripheral blood. Every receptor here comes from a human donor in a cohort sampled during active COVID-19.

The CDR3 DNA is TGTGCCACCAGTTCAACAGATACGCAGTATTTT. The encoded protein is CATSSTDTQYF. This rearrangement joins TRBV24-1 to TRBJ2-3; unclear D gene. Per germline, CDR1 KGHDR and CDR2 SFDVKD. CDR3 length: 11 amino acids. Trimming took 6 bases from V and 3 from J, leaving 3 bases between them.

The CDR3 DNA is TGTGCCATCACTACCGGGACAGGCACAGATACGCAGTATTTT. Translation gives CAITTGTGTDTQYF. The chain carries TRBV10-3 and TRBJ2-3; 7 nucleotides agree with TRBD1. The germline V gene has CDR1 ENHRY and CDR2 SYGVKD. The CDR3 covers 14 residues. The V gene end was trimmed by 7 bases and the J gene end by 1 base; junction bases not matched to a gene: 5.

V and J are TRBV28 and TRBJ1-2; 7 positions match TRBD1. Trimming removed 6 bases from V and 7 bases from J; junction bases left unmatched: 8. Germline V gene sequence: CDR1 MDHEN, CDR2 SYDVKM. CDR3 length: 13 amino acids. CDR3 nucleotide sequence: TGTGCCAGCAGCCAACAGGACAGGTCTGGCTACACCTTC. It is translated as CASSQQDRSGYTF.

CDR3 nucleotide sequence: TGTGCCAGCAGCGTAGTAGCGGGGAGAGATACGCAGTATTTT. This sequence encodes CASSVVAGRDTQYF. This chain connects TRBV9 to TRBJ2-3; TRBD2 agrees at 8 bases. The V and J ends lost 0 bases and 5 bases, in that order; junction bases with no gene match: 2. This CDR3 has 14 residues. Germline loops: CDR1 SGDLS, CDR2 YYNGEE.

The chain joins TRBV9 to TRBJ1-5, with 8 bases fitting TRBD1. The CDR3 loop spans 15 amino acids. Germline trimming cut 3 bases from V and 3 bases from J; bases unmatched to any gene: 5. Germline V gene data show CDR1 as SGDLS and CDR2 as YYNGEE. CDR3 region: CASSAGDRPNQPQHF. DNA for the CDR3: TGTGCCAGCAGCGCGGGGGACAGGCCCAATCAGCCCCAGCATTTT. The full variable domain, completed using reference TRBV9 and TRBJ1-5, is DSGVTQTPKHLITATGQRVTLRCSPRSGDLSVYWYQQSLDQGLQFLIQYYNGEERAKGNILERFSAQQFPDLHSELNLSSLELGDSALYFCASSAGDRPNQPQHFGDGTRLSIL.

The chain recombines TRBV5-1 with TRBJ1-1; D not certain. The CDR3 length is 15 residues. The germline V gene has CDR1 SGHRS and CDR2 YFSETQ. V was clipped by 0 bases and J by 6 bases, with 15 bases between them. The DNA for the CDR3 is TGCGCCAGCAGCTTGGCTGGGAGTCCCATCTCTGAAGCTTTCTTT. Its translation: CASSLAGSPISEAFF.

The chain has TRBV7-3 and TRBJ2-7; 7 positions agree with TRBD1. From germline, CDR1 is SGHTA and CDR2 FQGTGA. This CDR3 is 14 amino acids long. V dropped 5 bases and J dropped 7; count of bases not matched to a gene: 11. CDR3 bases: TGTGCCAGCAGCACCTCCGGGACAGCAAAGGAGCAGTACTTC. This sequence encodes CASSTSGTAKEQYF. The full variable domain, with the rest looked up from reference TRBV7-3 and TRBJ2-7, is GAGVSQTPSNKVTEKGKYVELRCDPISGHTALYWYRQSLGQGPEFLIYFQGTGAADDSGLPNDRFFAVRPEGSVSTLKIQRTERGDSAVYLCASSTSGTAKEQYFGPGTRLTVT.

The chain joins TRBV6-2 or TRBV6-3 to TRBJ2-4; 10 bases fit TRBD2. There are 15 residues in the CDR3. The ends lost 1 base at V and 8 bases at J; junction bases unmatched: 5. Germline loops: CDR1 MNHEY, CDR2 SVGEGT. The CDR3 protein is CASSYFRLAGDIQYF. The CDR3 nucleotides are TGTGCCAGCAGTTACTTCCGACTAGCGGGTGACATTCAGTACTTC.

By sample share, this clone is medium-sized. The V call is TRBV7-9, the J call TRBJ1-1, with D tentatively TRBD1 (6 bases). CDR1 and CDR2 from the germline V gene are SEHNR and FQNEAQ (reference sequence). CDR3 length: 14 amino acids. Trimming shortened V by 4 bases and J by 3 bases, and 12 bases separated the two germline ends. The CDR3 sequence: CASSWGQGHTEAFF. The CDR3 DNA reads as TGTGCCAGCAGCTGGGGACAAGGTCACACTGAAGCTTTCTTT.

This clone was seen only once. The chain is built from TRBV30 and TRBJ2-7, with D perhaps matching TRBD2 (7 bases). CDR3 length equals 12 residues. Trimming removed 8 bases at V and 2 bases at J, with 13 bases between. The germline V gene has CDR1 GTSNPN and CDR2 SVGIG (reference sequence). CDR3 nucleotides: TGTGCCCATGAGGGGGGGACCTACGAGCAGTACTTC. Protein: CAHEGGTYEQYF.

This rearrangement joins TRBV25-1 to TRBJ2-6, with D maybe TRBD1 (5 bases). CDR1 and CDR2 from the germline V gene are MGHDK and SYGVNS. The V end lost 5 bases, the J end lost 0 bases, and 11 bases lay between the germline ends. CDR3 length: 16 residues. The CDR3 reads CASSRQGLSGANVLTF. The DNA for the CDR3 is TGTGCCAGCAGTCGCCAGGGCCTCTCTGGGGCCAACGTCCTGACTTTC.

This chain joins TRBV5-8 and TRBJ2-5, with D perhaps TRBD1 (5 bases). Trimming shortened V by 6 bases and J by 0 bases, and 12 bases separated the two germline ends. Germline V gene data show CDR1 as SGHTS and CDR2 as YDEGEE. There are 14 residues in the CDR3. CDR3 nucleotide sequence: TGTGCCAGCACCAGCAGGGTATACCAAGAGACCCAGTACTTC. Translated, it gives CASTSRVYQETQYF.

The genes are TRBV2 and TRBJ1-6; D gene uncertain. Per germline, CDR1 SNHLY and CDR2 FYNNEI. The CDR3 covers 11 residues. Trimming stripped 5 bases from V and 7 bases from J, with 3 bases between. The CDR3 sequence is CASSINSPLHF. The CDR3 bases are TGTGCCAGCAGTATAAATTCACCCCTCCACTTT.

This sequence joins TRBV6-6 and TRBJ1-2, with 7 bases lining up with TRBD1. Trimming cost V 8 bases and J 4 bases; bases outside gene matches: 7. Germline CDR1 is MNHNY and CDR2 is SVGAGI (reference sequence). The CDR3 is made up of 13 amino acids. This CDR3 is CASVYSGGYGYTF. In DNA form, the CDR3 reads TGTGCCAGCGTGTATTCAGGGGGCTATGGCTACACCTTC.

This clone was recorded a few times. V is TRBV7-2 and J is TRBJ1-5, with 9 bases matching TRBD1. Unmatched junction bases numbered 9, after V lost 5 bases and J lost 7 bases. This CDR3 has 15 residues. Per the germline V gene, CDR1 is SGHTA and CDR2 is FQGNSA. CDR3 protein: CASSHGTGTGQPQHF. CDR3 sequence (DNA): TGTGCCAGCAGCCATGGGACAGGGACCGGGCAGCCCCAGCATTTT.

CDR3 loop: CASSYRTSYYEQYF. CDR3 DNA: TGTGCCAGCAGCTACCGGACTAGTTACTACGAGCAGTACTTC. V gene TRBV11-2 combines with J gene TRBJ2-7; 7 nucleotides agree with TRBD2. The V and J ends lost 4 bases and 3 bases, in that order; junction bases with no gene match: 6. Germline CDR1 and CDR2: SGHAT and FQNNGV. The CDR3 runs 14 residues. Supplemented by reference TRBV11-2 and TRBJ2-7, the full variable domain reads EAGVAQSPRYKIIEKRQSVAFWCNPISGHATLYWYQQILGQGPKLLIQFQNNGVVDDSQLPKDRFSAERLKGVDSTLKIQPAKLEDSAVYLCASSYRTSYYEQYFGPGTRLTVT.

In this sample, this clone turned up once. The chain uses TRBV25-1 and TRBJ2-5, with 7 nucleotides matching TRBD1. Trimming cost V 5 bases and J 0 bases; bases outside gene matches: 9. Per germline, CDR1 MGHDK and CDR2 SYGVNS. The CDR3 has 16 amino acids. Written as DNA, the CDR3 is TGTGCCAGCAGTCCACCCCCTGACAGGGACCAAGAGACCCAGTACTTC. This sequence encodes CASSPPPDRDQETQYF. The whole variable domain, filled in from reference TRBV25-1 and TRBJ2-5, reads EADIYQTPRYLVIGTGKKITLECSQTMGHDKMYWYQQDPGMELHLIHYSYGVNSTEKGDLSSESTVSRIRTEHFPLTLESARPSHTSQYLCASSPPPDRDQETQYFGPGTRLLVL.

A single count supports this clone. The V gene is TRBV19, the J gene TRBJ1-5, with a weak D call TRBD1 (6 bases). CDR1 is LNHDA, CDR2 SQIVND, per germline (reference sequence). The CDR3 is 14 amino acids. V lost 11 bases and J lost 3, with 17 bases in between. As DNA, the CDR3 is TGTGCCGCCGGGACACCTTCGAACAATCAGCCCCAGCATTTT. It is translated as CAAGTPSNNQPQHF.

The chain is built from TRBV4-3 and TRBJ2-1, with a possible D match to TRBD1 (6 bases). The CDR3 totals 15 residues. The V and J ends lost 2 bases and 7 bases respectively, with 15 bases between them. Germline V CDR1 and CDR2: LGHNA, YSLEER. CDR3: CASSQLFGTNNEQFF. The CDR3 DNA is TGCGCCAGCAGCCAACTTTTCGGGACAAATAATGAGCAGTTCTTC.

This chain joins TRBV7-2 and TRBJ1-1, with D unclear. Trimming stripped 7 bases from V and 4 bases from J, with 19 bases between. Germline lookup yields CDR1 SGHTA and CDR2 FQGNSA. The CDR3 is 15 amino acids. In DNA, the CDR3 is TGTGCCAGCAACCCCCGACGAACAGACGCCACTGAAGCTTTCTTT. Protein sequence: CASNPRRTDATEAFF.

This clone was detected once. This rearrangement joins TRBV19 to TRBJ1-5, with D perhaps TRBD1 (5 bases). CDR3 length equals 15 residues. Germline V gene lookup returns CDR1 LNHDA and CDR2 SQIVND (reference sequence). Trimming removed 3 bases at V and 3 bases at J, with 12 bases between. For the CDR3, the DNA is TGTGCCAGTAGTATGGTGGGGCAGAACAATCAGCCCCAGCATTTT. Protein sequence: CASSMVGQNNQPQHF.

CDR3 in DNA: TGCAGCGTTGAACTCACCGGTGCAGAGACCCAGTACTTC. It translates to CSVELTGAETQYF. The V gene is TRBV29-1, the J gene TRBJ2-5; D is ambiguous. This CDR3 has 13 residues. V lost 2 bases and J lost 4, with 11 bases in between. Germline CDR1 reads SQVTM; CDR2 reads ANQGSEA. Variable domain in full (rest from reference TRBV29-1 and TRBJ2-5): SAVISQKPSRDICQRGTSLTIQCQVDSQVTMMFWYRQQPGQSLTLIATANQGSEATYESGFVIDKFPISRPNLTFSTLTVSNMSPEDSSIYLCSVELTGAETQYFGPGTRLLVL.

The rearrangement joins TRBV28 to TRBJ1-2; 7 bases map to TRBD1. The CDR3 totals 15 residues. V dropped 2 bases and J dropped 4; count of bases not matched to a gene: 7. Germline CDR1 reads MDHEN; CDR2 reads SYDVKM. The CDR3 loop reads CASSLPRGQSYGYTF. CDR3 bases: TGTGCCAGCAGTTTACCCCGGGGACAGAGCTATGGCTACACCTTC.

The chain employs TRBV7-6 and TRBJ2-1; TRBD2 aligns across 8 bases. The V and J ends lost 5 bases and 4 bases, in that order; junction bases with no gene match: 13. Germline lookup yields CDR1 SGHVS and CDR2 FNYEAQ. This CDR3 region has 17 residues. CDR3 sequence: CASSPLGSGGRYNEQFF. Written as DNA, the CDR3 is TGTGCCAGCAGCCCGCTGGGGAGCGGGGGCCGTTACAATGAGCAGTTCTTC.

The chain links TRBV7-2 to TRBJ2-3; 8 bases map to TRBD1. V dropped 7 bases and J dropped 3; count of bases not matched to a gene: 9. Germline V lookup: CDR1 SGHTA, CDR2 FQGNSA. CDR3 size: 15 residues. The CDR3 is CASTPQGARTDTQYF. The CDR3 coding sequence is TGTGCCAGCACCCCTCAGGGGGCGCGGACAGATACGCAGTATTTT.